This T cell receptor (beta chain) was observed in a study of control samples from healthy donors and cancer patients. Assay used: immunoSEQ multiplex PCR; TCRdb lists only in-frame clones, some missing. Altogether hundreds of thousands of clones are present, around nine tenths being singletons, with the ten largest covering more than 6%. CDR1 and CDR2 from the germline V gene are MNHNS and SASEGT. The CDR3 totals 17 residues. V was pared by 4 bases and J by 3 bases, with 10 bases of the junction left unmatched. Material: PBMCs. The receptor's source is a middle-aged man with head and neck cancer. The chain carries TRBV6-1 and TRBJ1-3; TRBD1 matches 9 bases. DNA of the CDR3: TGTGCCAGCAGTGCATTTTATAGGACAGGGGATGGAAACACCATATATTTT. Residues: CASSAFYRTGDGNTIYF.